This T cell receptor (beta chain) was obtained from a study of shared clonotypes between healthy human individuals. This clone was recorded a few times. Using immunoSEQ multiplex PCR, the repertoire was profiled, and TCRdb retains in-frame clones only, with some absent. The sample lists approximately 1.1 million clones; 70% to 80% were seen once. V trimming: 1 base; J trimming: 2 bases; junction bases outside the gene matches: 5. Germline CDR1 is LGHNA and CDR2 is YNFKEQ. This CDR3 has 15 residues. This clonotype originated in a man aged 18 to 30 in good health. Some clones in this sample may be carry-over from other donors' samples. This chain joins TRBV4-2 and TRBJ2-7, with TRBD2 matching over 7 bases. The sample was memory CD4+ T cells from PBMCs. Subset: CD45RA-negative fraction. CDR3 bases: TGTGCCAGCAGCCAAGGTAGGACTAGGGCCTACGAGCAGTACTTC. Protein product: CASSQGRTRAYEQYF.